One sample yielded the 17 T cell receptor beta chains listed below, sequenced in a study of long-term antiretroviral therapy in people with HIV. The libraries were made with immunoSEQ v3.0 at survey level. Only in-frame clones appear in the TCRdb table, and some are missing; sequencing was by immunoSEQ multiplex PCR. The table shows some 7,900 clones, with approximately 78% occurring only once. Sequenced here: unsorted PBMCs, sampled 0.6 years before starting antiretroviral therapy. These receptors originate from a man in his forties with HIV.

The V gene is TRBV11-2, the J gene TRBJ1-1; no clear D gene. The CDR3 is 13 amino acids. Deletions cut 3 bases from V and 0 bases from J, with 5 bases between. Germline lookup yields CDR1 SGHAT and CDR2 FQNNGV. The DNA for the CDR3 is TGTGCCAGCAGCTTCGGACTGAACACTGAAGCTTTCTTT. Its protein product is CASSFGLNTEAFF.

This clone was seen a handful of times. The chain carries TRBV9 and TRBJ1-1; possibly TRBD1 for D (5 bases). In germline, CDR1 is SGDLS, CDR2 YYNGEE. Trimming pared 0 bases from V and 1 base from J, leaving 7 bases between. There are 14 residues in the CDR3. CDR3: CASSVGTGNTEAFF. The CDR3 coding sequence is TGTGCCAGCAGCGTAGGAACAGGGAACACTGAAGCTTTCTTT.

The chain carries TRBV5-6 and TRBJ1-1; 8 bases align to TRBD1. After removal of 3 bases from V and 3 bases from J, the junction contained 7 bases not matched to a gene. Germline V CDR1 and CDR2: SGHDT, YYEEEE. This CDR3 contains 15 residues. The CDR3 reads CASSSPDRVDTEAFF. The DNA for the CDR3 is TGTGCCAGCAGCTCCCCGGACAGGGTGGACACTGAAGCTTTCTTT.

The chain employs TRBV29-1 and TRBJ1-1; D may be TRBD1 (5 bases). The V gene's germline CDR1 is SQVTM and CDR2 ANQGSEA. The CDR3 covers 15 residues. Trimming pared 5 bases from V and 1 base from J, leaving 17 bases between. DNA of the CDR3: TGCAGCGTTCCCTTGGGACCTGGGGGGAACACTGAAGCTTTCTTT. Amino acids: CSVPLGPGGNTEAFF.

This clone was picked up one time. The chain couples TRBV7-9 to TRBJ2-1; TRBD2 aligns across 16 bases. Trimming removed 3 bases from V and 7 bases from J; junction bases left unmatched: 6. Looked up from germline, CDR1 is SEHNR and CDR2 is FQNEAQ (reference sequence). The CDR3 spans 17 residues. The CDR3 coding sequence is TGTGCCAGCAGCTTTGCCGGGACTAGCGGGGGGGGGAATGAGCAGTTCTTC. It specifies CASSFAGTSGGGNEQFF.

The chain joins TRBV19 to TRBJ1-4; a weak D match, TRBD1 (5 bases). V lost 0 bases and J lost 1, with 18 bases in between. Germline V lookup: CDR1 LNHDA, CDR2 SQIVND (reference sequence). The CDR3 is 19 residues long. The CDR3 nucleotides read TGTGCCAGTAGTATAGACTTGGGACCGCTAGAACGAACTAATGAAAAACTGTTTTTT. Translated: CASSIDLGPLERTNEKLFF.

This clone was seen more than once but under ten times. This rearrangement joins TRBV5-5 to TRBJ2-7; 7 bases fit TRBD1. V lost 3 bases, J lost 4 bases, and 10 bases stayed unmatched. The CDR3 is made up of 15 amino acids. Germline-derived CDR1 and CDR2 are SGHKS and YYEKEE (reference sequence). The CDR3 DNA follows: TGTGCCAGCAGCTCCATAAAGACAGGGACGTACGAGCAGTACTTC. Translating it yields CASSSIKTGTYEQYF.

This chain links TRBV6-5 with TRBJ1-4; TRBD1 is a possible D gene (6 bases). This CDR3 spans 15 amino acids. Trimming shortened V by 2 bases and J by 7 bases, and 14 bases separated the two germline ends. Germline V gene sequence: CDR1 MNHEY, CDR2 SVGAGI. The CDR3 sequence is CASSYRGGRGEKLFF. The CDR3 region has the DNA TGTGCCAGCAGTTACCGTGGGGGGCGGGGTGAAAAACTGTTTTTT.

This chain joins TRBV9 and TRBJ1-1; tentatively, D is TRBD1 (5 bases). CDR1 SGDLS and CDR2 YYNGEE come from the germline V gene. The ends were cut back, 3 bases at V and 2 bases at J, with 8 bases in the middle. The CDR3 is 13 residues long. The DNA for the CDR3 is TGTGCCAGCAGCGGGGGGGATAACACTGAAGCTTTCTTT. Protein sequence: CASSGGDNTEAFF. Looking up the rest from reference TRBV9 and TRBJ1-1 gives the full variable domain: DSGVTQTPKHLITATGQRVTLRCSPRSGDLSVYWYQQSLDQGLQFLIQYYNGEERAKGNILERFSAQQFPDLHSELNLSSLELGDSALYFCASSGGDNTEAFFGQGTRLTVV.

This clone is judged large. V is TRBV25-1 and J is TRBJ1-1, with 7 positions matching TRBD1. V lost 1 base and J lost 0; bases outside the gene matches: 2. The germline CDR1 and CDR2 sequences are MGHDK and SYGVNS. CDR3 size: 15 residues. The CDR3 DNA is TGTGCCAGCAGTGAATTCAGGGGGGTGAACACTGAAGCTTTCTTT. It codes for CASSEFRGVNTEAFF.

As concerns this clone: The same CDR3 is also encoded by other DNA sequences in this sample. The gene calls are TRBV5-1 and TRBJ1-1; TRBD1 agrees at 7 bases. The trim removed 0 bases at V and 4 bases at J, leaving 3 bases unmatched. CDR1 and CDR2 (germline): SGHRS, YFSETQ. The CDR3 spans 14 residues. In DNA form, the CDR3 reads TGCGCCAGCAGCTTGGGACAGGGAGGCACTGAAGCTTTCTTT. This sequence encodes CASSLGQGGTEAFF.

The CDR3 loop is CASSLLAGDLYEQYF. CDR3 nucleotide sequence: TGTGCCAGCAGTCTACTAGCGGGGGATCTCTACGAGCAGTACTTC. This sequence joins TRBV5-5 and TRBJ2-7; 11 bases line up with TRBD2. V lost 5 bases to trimming and J lost 3 bases; unmatched junction nucleotides: 7. Germline V gives CDR1 SGHKS, CDR2 YYEKEE (reference sequence). This CDR3 spans 15 amino acids. Full variable domain (outside the CDR3, taken from reference TRBV5-5 and TRBJ2-7): DAGVTQSPTHLIKTRGQQVTLRCSPISGHKSVSWYQQVLGQGPQFIFQYYEKEERGRGNFPDRFSARQFPNYSSELNVNALLLGDSALYLCASSLLAGDLYEQYFGPGTRLTVT.

This chain connects TRBV18 to TRBJ2-1; tentative D call: TRBD1 (5 bases). V lost 4 bases to trimming and J lost 0 bases, with 13 bases between them. In germline, CDR1 is KGHSH, CDR2 LQKENI. CDR3 length equals 16 residues. As DNA, the CDR3 is TGTGCCAGCTCACGAACAGGCGCTAGCTCCTACAATGAGCAGTTCTTC. Amino acids: CASSRTGASSYNEQFF.

CDR3 sequence: CASSDGGGAGAEAFF. The CDR3 DNA is TGTGCCAGCAGTGACGGCGGGGGGGCGGGGGCTGAAGCTTTCTTT. This sequence joins TRBV2 and TRBJ1-1, with D possibly being TRBD1 (6 bases). This CDR3 has 15 residues. CDR1 and CDR2 from the germline V gene are SNHLY and FYNNEI. The V end lost 3 bases, the J end lost 6 bases, and 17 bases lay between the germline ends.

The CDR3 protein is CSVDWGIGELFF. Here the CDR3 DNA reads TGCAGCGTTGATTGGGGAATCGGGGAGCTGTTTTTT. The gene calls are TRBV29-1 and TRBJ2-2, with no clear D. Germline V CDR1 and CDR2: SQVTM, ANQGSEA. The CDR3 runs to 12 residues. V gave up 3 bases and J gave up 7 bases, with 9 bases separating them.

The chain couples TRBV6-5 to TRBJ1-2; TRBD1 agrees at 8 bases. The germline V gene encodes CDR1 MNHEY and CDR2 SVGAGI. The ends lost 2 bases at V and 4 bases at J; junction bases unmatched: 9. This CDR3 spans 16 amino acids. CDR3 amino acids: CASSYSSGGKGYGYTF. The CDR3, as DNA: TGTGCCAGCAGTTACAGCTCAGGGGGCAAGGGCTATGGCTACACCTTC.

This chain joins TRBV18 and TRBJ1-1; D ambiguous. The V gene lost 2 bases and the J gene lost 1 base, with 5 bases spanning the gap. The CDR3 is 13 amino acids. Germline-derived CDR1 and CDR2 are KGHSH and LQKENI. DNA of the CDR3: TGTGCCAGCTCACCAGTACCGAACACTGAAGCTTTCTTT. Translating it yields CASSPVPNTEAFF.